Listed here is a single T cell receptor (beta chain). What it binds is unknown. The data are from a study of blood T cells in healthy people across ages. For the study at large: Using template switching, researchers captured about one barcoded beta molecule for each two T cells. General study results and limits: Unsorted PBMCs prevented conclusive naive versus antigen-experienced comparison. Diversity of TCR beta per million T cells declined in a roughly linear way with age. Donor CMV status, an unknown factor, possibly confounded changes in expanded clonotypes.

Next came a second PCR, run for about 6 to 12 cycles, which used a sample-barcoded 5' primer along with a J-beta primer mix. Via MiXCR, TCRdb re-called the 5' RACE reads, giving one row per CDR3 protein. The profile covers 790,000 or so distinct CDR3 sequences, with around 50% appearing a single time and 15% to 20% taken by the ten largest. The CDR3 has 13 residues. V was shortened by 7 bases and J by 3 bases, with 12 bases between the two germline ends. The germline gives CDR1 LGHNA, CDR2 YSLEER. Sequences were obtained from blood. This sequence was found in a man aged 80 or over in good health. This chain connects TRBV4-3 to TRBJ1-1; D uncertain. The CDR3 DNA is TGCGCCAGCAATCGGCGGGGTGACACTGAAGCTTTCTTT. This translates into CASNRRGDTEAFF.